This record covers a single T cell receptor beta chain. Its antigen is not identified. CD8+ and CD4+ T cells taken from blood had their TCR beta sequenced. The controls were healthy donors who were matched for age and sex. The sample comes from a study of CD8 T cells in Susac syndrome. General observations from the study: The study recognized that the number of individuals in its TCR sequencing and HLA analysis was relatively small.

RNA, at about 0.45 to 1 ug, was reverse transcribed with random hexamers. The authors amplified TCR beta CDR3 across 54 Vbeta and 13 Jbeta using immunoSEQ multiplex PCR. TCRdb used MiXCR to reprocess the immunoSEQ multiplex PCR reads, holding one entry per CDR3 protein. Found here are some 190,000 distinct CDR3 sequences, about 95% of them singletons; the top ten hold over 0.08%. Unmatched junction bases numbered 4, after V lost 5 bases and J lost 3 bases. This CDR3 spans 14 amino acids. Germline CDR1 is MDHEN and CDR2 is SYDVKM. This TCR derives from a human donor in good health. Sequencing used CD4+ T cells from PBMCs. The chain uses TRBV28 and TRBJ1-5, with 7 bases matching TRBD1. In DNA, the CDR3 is TGTGCCAGCAGTCTGGGACAGCCCAATCAGCCCCAGCATTTT. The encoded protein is CASSLGQPNQPQHF.